A selection of T cell receptor beta chains follows, all from one sample in a study of T cells after yellow fever vaccination. TCRdb analysed the 5' RACE reads with MiXCR anew, one entry per CDR3 protein. This table has a few hundred thousand distinct CDR3 sequences, roughly 3.7% appearing once. Sequences were derived from PBMCs, sampled 15 days after the yellow fever booster vaccination. The receptor source for this set is a man younger than 30 who received the YFV17D yellow fever vaccine. The CDR3 runs from the conserved cysteine through the conserved F or W. D genes are given only for firm matches. Only part of the rows carry a size: once, few, many, or a class if the clone is expanded.

TRBV6-5	many	TRBJ1-1	TRBD1	CASSYSGTGEAFF	TGTGCCAGCAGTTACTCGGGGACAGGTGAAGCTTTCTTT
TRBV5-1	many	TRBJ2-1	TRBD2	CASTLAGAIYNEQFF	TGCGCCAGCACTCTAGCGGGGGCCATTTACAATGAGCAGTTCTTC
TRBV5-1	many	TRBJ2-5	NA	CASSIIGAHQETQYF	TGCGCCAGCAGCATCATCGGGGCTCATCAAGAGACCCAGTACTTC
TRBV7-2	many	TRBJ2-5	TRBD2	CASSLWAGVGETQYF	TGTGCCAGCAGCCTTTGGGCGGGGGTAGGAGAGACCCAGTACTTC
TRBV12-3/TRBV12-4	many	TRBJ2-5	NA	CASSFRSGGTQETQYF	TGTGCCAGCAGTTTTCGTAGTGGGGGGACCCAAGAGACCCAGTACTTC
TRBV18	many	TRBJ2-3	TRBD2	CASSASGRSTDTQYF	TGTGCCAGCTCAGCTAGCGGGAGAAGCACAGATACGCAGTATTTT
TRBV29-1	many	TRBJ1-3	NA	CSVWGVSGNTIYF	TGCAGCGTTTGGGGGGTATCTGGAAACACCATATATTTT
TRBV7-9	many	TRBJ1-1	TRBD1	CASSPQGAAEAFF	TGTGCCAGCAGCCCACAGGGGGCTGCTGAAGCTTTCTTT
TRBV28	many	TRBJ2-2	TRBD2	CASSLGRAGAGELFF	TGTGCCAGCAGTTTAGGCAGGGCGGGGGCCGGGGAGCTGTTTTTT
TRBV6-6	many	TRBJ1-5	NA	CALGREGGNQPQHF	TGTGCCTTAGGTAGGGAGGGGGGCAATCAGCCCCAGCATTTT
TRBV20-1	many	TRBJ2-1	NA	CSARGNGGSSYNEQFF	TGCAGTGCTAGAGGGAATGGGGGGAGCTCCTACAATGAGCAGTTCTTC
TRBV6-2/TRBV6-3	many	TRBJ2-1	NA	CACRESSYNEQFF	TGTGCCTGCCGAGAGTCCTCCTACAATGAGCAGTTCTTC
TRBV7-9	NA	TRBJ2-4	TRBD2	CASSSPRLAGRHIQYF	TGTGCCAGCAGCTCTCCCCGACTAGCGGGGAGACACATTCAGTACTTC
TRBV4-3	many	TRBJ2-2	NA	CASSQEPPKSPTGELFF	TGCGCCAGCAGCCAAGAACCCCCCAAGAGCCCCACCGGGGAGCTGTTTTTT
TRBV12-3/TRBV12-4	NA	TRBJ2-5	NA	CASNFGGLETQYF	TGTGCCAGCAACTTTGGGGGGCTAGAGACCCAGTACTTC
TRBV29-1	many	TRBJ1-1	NA	CSALWGAGTEAFF	TGCAGCGCCCTGTGGGGGGCGGGCACTGAAGCTTTCTTT
TRBV7-2	many	TRBJ2-1	TRBD2	CASSLGLSGGALRVNEQFF	TGTGCCAGCAGCTTAGGATTAAGCGGGGGGGCTTTAAGGGTAAATGAGCAGTTCTTC
TRBV20-1	many	TRBJ2-5	NA	CSAISTSGETQYF	TGCAGTGCTATCTCCACATCTGGTGAGACCCAGTACTTC
TRBV29-1	many	TRBJ2-7	NA	CSVEDPGGSSYEQYF	TGCAGCGTTGAAGATCCCGGGGGAAGCTCCTACGAGCAGTACTTC
TRBV6-2/TRBV6-3	many	TRBJ2-7	NA	CASSYSRSLNYEQYF	TGTGCCAGCAGTTACTCCCGTAGTCTAAACTACGAGCAGTACTTC
TRBV4-3	many	TRBJ2-3	TRBD2	CASSQDILAGGYTDTQYF	TGCGCCAGCAGCCAAGATATCCTAGCGGGGGGATACACAGATACGCAGTATTTT
TRBV7-8	many	TRBJ2-6	NA	CASSLGPGLSAGANVLTF	TGTGCCAGCAGCTTAGGCCCAGGGCTATCGGCAGGGGCCAACGTCCTGACTTTC
TRBV28	many	TRBJ1-4	NA	CASSFQATNEKLFF	TGTGCCAGCAGTTTCCAGGCAACTAATGAAAAACTGTTTTTT
TRBV12-3/TRBV12-4	many	TRBJ2-2	TRBD2	CASHGRGSSPGELFF	TGTGCCTCCCACGGGCGGGGGAGCTCTCCCGGGGAGCTGTTTTTT
TRBV28	many	TRBJ2-3	NA	CASRSVGRPITDTQYF	TGTGCCAGCAGGTCCGTAGGGCGCCCGATAACAGATACGCAGTATTTT
TRBV5-5	many	TRBJ2-5	TRBD2	CASSPGLAGVQETQYF	TGTGCCAGCAGCCCGGGACTAGCGGGTGTCCAGGAGACCCAGTACTTC
TRBV5-1	many	TRBJ2-1	NA	CASSLRQAKNEQFF	TGCGCCAGCAGCTTACGGCAGGCCAAGAATGAGCAGTTCTTC
TRBV6-5	many	TRBJ1-3	NA	CASSYSTFSGNTIYF	TGTGCCAGCAGTTACTCCACATTCTCTGGAAACACCATATATTTT
TRBV29-1	many	TRBJ2-5	TRBD1	CSVDDQGAGETQYF	TGCAGCGTTGATGATCAGGGGGCTGGGGAGACCCAGTACTTC
TRBV12-5	few	TRBJ1-5	TRBD1	CASGFLGGALSNQPQHF	TGTGCTAGTGGTTTTTTAGGGGGCGCTCTGAGCAATCAGCCCCAGCATTTT
TRBV29-1	many	TRBJ1-4	TRBD1	CSVVFPGQDNEKLFF	TGCAGCGTTGTGTTCCCGGGACAGGATAATGAAAAACTGTTTTTT
TRBV5-1	many	TRBJ1-6	NA	CASSASAGDSPLHF	TGCGCCAGCAGCGCCAGTGCCGGGGATTCACCCCTCCACTTT
TRBV7-6	NA	TRBJ2-5	TRBD2	CASSFGAGLAGVGETQYF	TGTGCCAGCAGCTTCGGAGCGGGGCTAGCGGGGGTCGGAGAGACCCAGTACTTC
TRBV6-6	many	TRBJ1-1	TRBD1	CASSSDRGQTEAFF	TGTGCCAGCAGTTCGGACAGGGGGCAAACTGAAGCTTTCTTT
TRBV5-4	many	TRBJ2-7	NA	CASSPDSTSYEQYF	TGTGCCAGCAGTCCGGACTCGACATCCTACGAGCAGTACTTC
TRBV10-3	many	TRBJ2-1	NA	CAISEPEGLAEYNEQFF	TGTGCCATCAGTGAGCCCGAGGGGTTAGCGGAATACAATGAGCAGTTCTTC
TRBV19	many	TRBJ2-5	NA	CASSSGLEHQETQYF	TGTGCCAGTAGTTCGGGACTGGAACATCAAGAGACCCAGTACTTC
TRBV12-3/TRBV12-4	many	TRBJ2-7	NA	CASSPRIAGSASYEQYF	TGTGCCAGCAGTCCACGGATTGCAGGGTCCGCTTCTTACGAGCAGTACTTC
TRBV5-1	many	TRBJ1-3	NA	CASSLGGIENTIYF	TGCGCCAGCAGCTTGGGGGGGATCGAAAACACCATATATTTT
TRBV3-1	many	TRBJ2-4	TRBD2	CASSPTSGGAKNIQYF	TGTGCCAGCAGCCCGACTAGCGGGGGGGCCAAAAACATTCAGTACTTC
TRBV5-4	many	TRBJ2-4	NA	CASSQNGDSRDIQYF	TGTGCCAGCAGCCAGAACGGAGATTCAAGGGACATTCAGTACTTC
TRBV7-2	many	TRBJ1-6	NA	CASSFGTPGGVPLHF	TGTGCCAGCAGCTTCGGGACACCAGGCGGGGTTCCCCTCCACTTT
TRBV7-9	many	TRBJ2-5	NA	CASSRVETQYF	TGTGCCAGCAGCCGGGTCGAGACCCAGTACTTC
TRBV5-1	many	TRBJ2-3	NA	CASSLGGGGQDTQYF	TGCGCCAGCAGCTTGGGGGGCGGGGGCCAGGATACGCAGTATTTT
TRBV29-1	many	TRBJ2-1	TRBD2	CSAPAGGAEQFF	TGCAGCGCCCCGGCCGGGGGGGCCGAGCAGTTCTTC
TRBV12-3/TRBV12-4	many	TRBJ1-1	NA	CASSFMGFDTEAFF	TGTGCCAGCAGTTTCATGGGGTTTGACACTGAAGCTTTCTTT
TRBV5-1	many	TRBJ2-2	TRBD1	CASSRTGGEDTGELFF	TGCGCCAGCAGCCGGACAGGGGGCGAAGACACCGGGGAGCTGTTTTTT
TRBV7-2	many	TRBJ2-5	NA	CASSLGLLNHF	TGTGCCAGCAGCTTGGGACTCCTAAACCACTTC
TRBV3-1	many	TRBJ2-3	NA	CASSQGLADTQYF	TGTGCCAGCAGCCAAGGGTTGGCTGATACGCAGTATTTT
TRBV9	many	TRBJ2-3	NA	CASSVGQTTDTQYF	TGTGCCAGCAGCGTCGGACAGACCACAGATACGCAGTATTTT